One and the same sample provided the 28 T cell receptor beta chains below, sequenced in a study of blood T cell repertoires in COVID-19 (dated by TCRdb to 2018 to 2021). Library creation used the immunoSEQ multiplex PCR assay. TCRdb's version of the immuneACCESS table is confined to in-frame rearrangements and falls short of the full clone set. An unresolved V gene accounts for under half of the shortfall where checked; the remainder is of unknown origin. The sample contains more than 95,000 clones, around 86% of them found a single time. The biggest ten clones account for 25% to 30% of the sample. Material: peripheral blood. The source is a woman of 80 years or more with acute or convalescent COVID-19.

The chain recombines TRBV5-1 with TRBJ2-3, with 8 bases identical to TRBD2. J lost 0 bases, V lost 3 bases, and 3 bases had no gene match. Germline CDR1 SGHRS, CDR2 YFSETQ. The length of the CDR3 is 15 residues. DNA of the CDR3: TGCGCCAGCAGCTGGGCGGGGGGTAGCACAGATACGCAGTATTTT. It encodes CASSWAGGSTDTQYF.

The CDR3 region is CASSLSGGAGDTQYF. CDR3 in DNA: TGTGCCAGCAGCCTTAGCGGGGGGGCAGGGGATACGCAGTATTTT. This chain connects TRBV4-2 to TRBJ2-3; 11 bases match TRBD2. The CDR3 has 15 amino acids. V trimming: 4 bases; J trimming: 6 bases; junction bases outside the gene matches: 6. Germline V gene lookup returns CDR1 LGHNA and CDR2 YNFKEQ.

V usage is TRBV6-2 or TRBV6-3 and J usage is TRBJ1-5; D not resolved. The CDR3 loop spans 14 amino acids. The germline V and J ends were trimmed by 3 bases and 4 bases, with 10 bases remaining between them. CDR1 and CDR2 (germline): MNHEY, SVGEGT. The CDR3 DNA reads as TGTGCCAGCAGTTATGGGCGGGGAAATCAGCCCCAGCATTTT. Translation: CASSYGRGNQPQHF.

V is TRBV2 and J is TRBJ2-5, with D hard to call. The CDR3 is 10 residues long. V was clipped by 2 bases and J by 13 bases, with 8 bases between them. Germline V gene lookup returns CDR1 SNHLY and CDR2 FYNNEI. In nucleotides, the CDR3 is TGTGCCAGCAGTGAACCGTTCTGGTACTTC. This codes for CASSEPFWYF.

The V call is TRBV3-1 (or the pseudogene TRBV3-2), the J call TRBJ2-5; TRBD1 is a possible D gene (5 bases). The CDR3 contains 14 residues. Looked up from germline, CDR1 is LGHDT and CDR2 is YNNKEL (reference sequence). V was trimmed by 1 base and J by 6 bases, leaving 12 bases between them. CDR3 loop: CASSQGRVVKTQYF. CDR3 in DNA: TGTGCCAGCAGCCAAGGCAGGGTCGTAAAGACCCAGTACTTC.

The J gene is TRBJ2-3, the V gene TRBV7-3; a possible D gene is TRBD2 (5 bases). This CDR3 has 13 residues. Germline lookup yields CDR1 SGHTA and CDR2 FQGTGA. V was pared by 6 bases and J by 5 bases, with 12 bases between. Here the CDR3 reads CASRSGVQDTQYF. The CDR3 coding sequence is TGTGCCAGCAGGTCCGGGGTCCAAGATACGCAGTATTTT.

The V call is TRBV5-5, the J call TRBJ2-3, with 8 bases that match TRBD1. The CDR3 is made up of 15 amino acids. Germline CDR1 SGHKS, CDR2 YYEKEE (reference sequence). J was trimmed by 6 bases and V by 4 bases; bases with no gene match: 10. For the CDR3, the DNA is TGTGCCAGCAGCCAAGACCAGGGGGCGGATGATACGCAGTATTTT. Translation: CASSQDQGADDTQYF.

This rearrangement joins TRBV14 to TRBJ1-2; 10 bases are a match to TRBD1. J gave up 0 bases and V 2 bases, and 3 bases lay outside the gene matches. This CDR3 region has 16 residues. Germline CDR1 and CDR2: SGHDN and FVKESK. The CDR3: CASSQPGQGTNYGYTF. CDR3 sequence (DNA): TGTGCCAGCAGCCAACCGGGACAGGGGACTAACTATGGCTACACCTTC.

The V and J genes are TRBV7-9 and TRBJ1-2, with 8 bases lining up with TRBD1. Germline assignment: CDR1 SEHNR and CDR2 FQNEAQ (reference sequence). The CDR3 loop spans 13 amino acids. The ends lost 5 bases at V and 10 bases at J; junction bases unmatched: 9. CDR3 loop: CASSIGQGMVYTF. CDR3 sequence (DNA): TGTGCCAGCAGCATCGGACAGGGAATGGTCTACACCTTC.

This chain connects TRBV7-2 to TRBJ1-1, with D possibly matching TRBD1 (6 bases). This CDR3 contains 16 residues. V gave up 1 base and J gave up 5 bases, with 17 bases separating them. Per the germline V gene, CDR1 is SGHTA and CDR2 is FQGNSA. As DNA, the CDR3 is TGTGCCAGCAGCTTAGAGGGTGACAGGCGGTTTACTGAAGCTTTCTTT. Translation gives CASSLEGDRRFTEAFF.

This clone was detected a few times. The chain links TRBV1 to TRBJ1-2; the table's D call, TRBD1, was not checked against the DNA. TRBV1 is a known pseudogene. The CDR3 extends over 15 amino acids. The DNA for the CDR3 is TGCACCAGCAGCCTAAGTATCAGGGTTTATGGTGGCTACACCTTC. The encoded protein is CTSSLSIRVYGGYTF.

The rearrangement uses TRBV19 and TRBJ1-2; D might be TRBD1 (5 bases). The V end was cut by 9 bases, the J end by 4 bases, with 21 bases between. The CDR3 runs to 15 residues. The germline V gene encodes CDR1 LNHDA and CDR2 SQIVND (reference sequence). DNA of the CDR3: TGTGCCAGCAAGCCTCCGCAGGGCCTATCCTATGGCTACACCTTC. As protein: CASKPPQGLSYGYTF. Full variable domain (remainder filled in from reference TRBV19 and TRBJ1-2): DGGITQSPKYLFRKEGQNVTLSCEQNLNHDAMYWYRQDPGQGLRLIYYSQIVNDFQKGDIAEGYSVSREKKESFPLTVTSAQKNPTAFYLCASKPPQGLSYGYTFGSGTRLTVV.

The rearrangement joins TRBV7-2 to TRBJ1-6, with 9 nucleotides matching TRBD1. V trimming: 1 base; J trimming: 9 bases; junction bases outside the gene matches: 4. This CDR3 has 15 amino acids. Germline V gene lookup returns CDR1 SGHTA and CDR2 FQGNSA. CDR3 loop: CASSLDRGQGSPLHF. The CDR3 nucleotides are TGTGCCAGCAGCTTAGACAGGGGGCAGGGTTCACCCCTCCACTTT. Variable domain in full (rest from reference TRBV7-2 and TRBJ1-6): GAGVSQSPSNKVTEKGKDVELRCDPISGHTALYWYRQSLGQGLEFLIYFQGNSAPDKSGLPSDRFSAERTGGSVSTLTIQRTQQEDSAVYLCASSLDRGQGSPLHFGNGTRLTVT.

The rearrangement uses TRBV5-4 and TRBJ2-2, with D perhaps TRBD1 (5 bases). Germline assignment: CDR1 SGHNT and CDR2 YYREEE (reference sequence). V lost 4 bases and J lost 1, with 11 bases in between. The CDR3 spans 15 residues. As DNA, the CDR3 is TGTGCCAGCAGCCTGCTCGGACAGAACACCGGGGAGCTGTTTTTT. Its protein is CASSLLGQNTGELFF.

V and J are TRBV5-1 and TRBJ1-2; 8 bases are a match to TRBD1. The CDR3 sequence is 13 residues long. V lost 3 bases to trimming and J lost 7 bases; unmatched junction nucleotides: 5. From germline, CDR1 is SGHRS and CDR2 YFSETQ. The CDR3 protein is CASSSTTGAGYTF. The CDR3 DNA is TGCGCCAGCAGCTCCACGACAGGGGCTGGCTACACCTTC.

The sample holds a few counts of this clone. The rearrangement links TRBV3-1 (or the pseudogene TRBV3-2) to TRBJ1-5; perhaps TRBD1 as D (6 bases). Per germline, CDR1 LGHDT and CDR2 YNNKEL (reference sequence). V was clipped by 0 bases and J by 6 bases, with 18 bases between them. CDR3 length: 17 amino acids. The CDR3 coding sequence is TGTGCCAGCAGCCAAGACGGGCGGGCAGGGACAAGTCAGCCCCAGCATTTT. Amino acid sequence: CASSQDGRAGTSQPQHF.

This clone was observed a few times. The V and J genes are TRBV18 and TRBJ1-2, with 9 bases that match TRBD1. V lost 5 bases and J lost 0; bases outside the gene matches: 4. CDR3 length: 15 residues. Germline lookup yields CDR1 KGHSH and CDR2 LQKENI. CDR3 coding DNA: TGTGCCAGCTCATTAGGACAGGGGACTAACTATGGCTACACCTTC. It encodes CASSLGQGTNYGYTF.

The chain has TRBV5-8 and TRBJ1-1, with 10 nucleotides matching TRBD1. The J segment lost 4 bases and the V segment lost 2 bases, leaving 8 bases of the junction unmatched. Germline loops: CDR1 SGHTS, CDR2 YDEGEE. The CDR3 extends over 16 amino acids. CDR3 residues: CASSFGAGTGVTEAFF. CDR3 DNA: TGTGCCAGCAGCTTCGGGGCAGGGACAGGGGTCACTGAAGCTTTCTTT.

The table lists this clone with a few counts. V gene TRBV5-8 combines with J gene TRBJ2-3; tentative D call: TRBD1 (6 bases). Germline CDR1 and CDR2: SGHTS and YDEGEE. V dropped 7 bases and J dropped 2 bases, with 23 bases sitting between them. The CDR3 is made up of 17 amino acids. The CDR3 DNA follows: TGTGCCAGCCCCCATGCCCTGCAGGGGACCTCCACAGATACGCAGTATTTT. Amino acid sequence: CASPHALQGTSTDTQYF.

The chain recombines TRBV28 with TRBJ2-6, with a weak D call TRBD2 (6 bases). The germline V and J ends were trimmed by 5 bases and 2 bases, with 22 bases remaining between them. The CDR3 consists of 19 residues. Germline CDR1 and CDR2: MDHEN and SYDVKM. For the CDR3, the DNA is TGTGCCAGCAGTACGACGGGACTCCGGGCCGGGGCTGGGGCCAACGTCCTGACTTTC. Protein: CASSTTGLRAGAGANVLTF.

The CDR3 here is CASSLNGGADTQYF. CDR3 DNA sequence: TGTGCCAGCAGCTTAAACGGGGGGGCCGATACGCAGTATTTT. The chain is built from TRBV11-1 and TRBJ2-3; 8 nucleotides align to TRBD2. Germline CDR1 and CDR2: SGHAT and FQDESV (reference sequence). The V segment lost 2 bases and the J segment 6 bases; nucleotides outside the gene matches: 4. The CDR3 is 14 residues long.

On this clone itself: Compared with germline, one end of the junction differs, possibly owing to a read error. The chain recombines TRBV10-3 with TRBJ1-1; D is unresolved. The germline CDR1 and CDR2 sequences are ENHRY and SYGVKD. The CDR3 is 13 amino acids. The CDR3 DNA follows: TGTGCCATCAGGGAGTACGGGAACACTGAAGCTTTCTTT. Protein sequence: CAIREYGNTEAFF.

The V call is TRBV5-6, the J call TRBJ1-1; 7 bases fit TRBD1. Germline-derived CDR1 and CDR2 are SGHDT and YYEEEE. The CDR3 consists of 13 residues. J lost 8 bases, V lost 1 base, and 5 bases had no gene match. The CDR3 here is CASSLNPGQEAFF. The CDR3 nucleotides are TGTGCCAGCAGCTTGAATCCGGGACAGGAAGCTTTCTTT. Full variable domain (outside the CDR3, taken from reference TRBV5-6 and TRBJ1-1): DAGVTQSPTHLIKTRGQQVTLRCSPKSGHDTVSWYQQALGQGPQFIFQYYEEEERQRGNFPDRFSGHQFPNYSSELNVNALLLGDSALYLCASSLNPGQEAFFGQGTRLTVV.

This rearrangement joins TRBV7-9 to TRBJ1-2, with D tentatively TRBD1 (6 bases). The ends were cut back, 2 bases at V and 8 bases at J, with 15 bases in the middle. Per germline, CDR1 SEHNR and CDR2 FQNEAQ (reference sequence). The CDR3 is 14 amino acids. CDR3 DNA sequence: TGTGCCAGCAGCTTAAGCGGGGGCGCAGGAGGCTACACCTTC. This translates into CASSLSGGAGGYTF.

The V gene is TRBV7-3, the J gene TRBJ2-2, with D possibly TRBD2 on 6 matching bases. Germline V gene sequence: CDR1 SGHTA, CDR2 FQGTGA. CDR3 length: 13 residues. Between the trimmed V and J ends, which lost 4 bases and 7 bases, there was a span of 10 bases. For the CDR3, the DNA is TGTGCCAGCAGCTCGGGGGTACGCGGGGAGCTGTTTTTT. It specifies CASSSGVRGELFF.

The chain couples TRBV3-1 (or the pseudogene TRBV3-2) to TRBJ2-2; 7 positions match TRBD1. Germline V CDR1 and CDR2: LGHDT, YNNKEL (reference sequence). The V segment lost 5 bases and the J segment 7 bases; nucleotides outside the gene matches: 7. This CDR3 has 14 residues. Written as DNA, the CDR3 is TGTGCCAGCAGCACCCGACAGGGTATCGGGGAGCTGTTTTTT. Translation: CASSTRQGIGELFF.

This clone was detected once. The chain recombines TRBV10-2 with TRBJ2-1, with 10 nucleotides matching TRBD1. Germline V gene sequence: CDR1 WSHSY, CDR2 SAAADI. The length of the CDR3 is 13 residues. V dropped 4 bases and J dropped 6; count of bases not matched to a gene: 0. In nucleotides, the CDR3 is TGCGCCAGCAGTGGGACAGGGGGCAATGAGCAGTTCTTC. This gives the protein CASSGTGGNEQFF.

The chain joins TRBV9 to TRBJ2-1; perhaps TRBD2 as D (7 bases). This CDR3 has 15 residues. V lost 7 bases to trimming and J lost 7 bases, with 21 bases between them. The germline gives CDR1 SGDLS, CDR2 YYNGEE. CDR3 loop: CASAPRGALANEQFF. CDR3 DNA sequence: TGTGCCAGCGCCCCACGGGGGGCGCTTGCTAATGAGCAGTTCTTC.